The entry below describes one TCR beta chain. The CDR3 totals 16 residues. The germline CDR1 and CDR2 sequences are SGDLS and YYNGEE. V was clipped by 0 bases and J by 3 bases, with 13 bases between them. Sequenced material consisted of expressed TCRB transcripts (all of the isolated RNA was reverse transcribed). This table comes from immunoSEQ multiplex PCR, and its TCRdb copy is limited to in-frame clones, with some not included. This table has over 500,000 clones, 15% appearing once. These data originate in a study of beta chain features in type 1 diabetes. About the study: Age, gender, cell numbers and subset yield matched between patients and controls.

This sequence joins TRBV9 and TRBJ2-1; perhaps D is TRBD1 or TRBD2 (6 bases each). Sequencing was done on a sample of naive CD4+ T cells from blood. This clonotype was sampled from a man aged 18 to 30 in good health. CDR3 protein: CASSVGLGGLYNEQFF. In DNA, the CDR3 is TGTGCCAGCAGCGTAGGTTTGGGGGGCCTCTACAATGAGCAGTTCTTC.